Each of the 27 T cell receptor beta chains below was sequenced from the same sample in a study of T cells after yellow fever vaccination. TCRdb re-called the 5' RACE reads with MiXCR, one entry per CDR3 protein. The data hold a few hundred thousand distinct CDR3 sequences, with about 3.9% observed a single time. Sequenced here: PBMCs, sampled 15 days after the yellow fever booster vaccination. These receptors were collected from a man aged 18 to 29 who received the YFV17D yellow fever vaccine.

This clonotype was counted at least ten times. The V call is TRBV25-1, the J call TRBJ2-1, with D perhaps given as TRBD1 or TRBD2 (5 bases each). The CDR3 length is 12 residues. Looked up from germline, CDR1 is MGHDK and CDR2 is SYGVNS. V lost 6 bases to trimming and J lost 12 bases, with 15 bases between them. CDR3 nucleotides: TGTGCCAGCAGCCCTTCCCAGAGGGGGCAGTTCTTC. It yields the protein CASSPSQRGQFF.

The table lists this clonotype with many counts. J is TRBJ1-5 and V is TRBV30; D ambiguous. The germline V gene has CDR1 GTSNPN and CDR2 SVGIG (reference sequence). CDR3 length: 13 amino acids. Trimming pared 8 bases from V and 5 bases from J, leaving 16 bases between. CDR3 nucleotide sequence: TGTGCCCTCGGCGGATCAGGTGATCAGCCCCAGCATTTT. It is translated as CALGGSGDQPQHF.

This clonotype was seen ten or more times. This chain uses TRBV6-5 with TRBJ2-7; TRBD1 matches at 8 bases. The CDR3 is 14 residues long. Trimming cost V 6 bases and J 2 bases; bases outside gene matches: 6. The germline V gene encodes CDR1 MNHEY and CDR2 SVGAGI. CDR3 sequence reads: CASRRRTGPYEQYF. DNA of the CDR3: TGTGCCAGCAGAAGGCGGACAGGGCCCTACGAGCAGTACTTC.

This clonotype was detected many times. The J gene is TRBJ2-5, the V gene TRBV28; D is perhaps TRBD1 (6 bases). Germline V gene lookup returns CDR1 MDHEN and CDR2 SYDVKM. V was pared by 5 bases and J by 2 bases, with 24 bases between. The CDR3 covers 18 residues. In DNA form, the CDR3 reads TGTGCCAGCAGTAAAAGACACAGGGCCCCGAATTTACAAGAGACCCAGTACTTC. Translation gives CASSKRHRAPNLQETQYF.

This clonotype was observed many times. V usage is TRBV27 and J usage is TRBJ2-5; the D gene is possibly TRBD2 (6 bases). The CDR3 is 13 amino acids. The ends were cut back, 2 bases at V and 5 bases at J, with 9 bases in the middle. Germline V gene lookup returns CDR1 MNHEY and CDR2 SMNVEV (reference sequence). The CDR3 is CASSLGGSETQYF. The CDR3 region has the DNA TGTGCCAGCAGTTTAGGAGGGTCGGAGACCCAGTACTTC.

This clonotype has a count of ten or more. The V call is TRBV27, the J call TRBJ2-5; 8 positions agree with TRBD1. The CDR3 loop spans 13 amino acids. V gave up 6 bases and J gave up 9 bases; unmatched junction bases: 9. Germline V gives CDR1 MNHEY, CDR2 SMNVEV (reference sequence). The CDR3 DNA is TGTGCCAGCAGCCACGGGACAGGTCCGGCCCAGTACTTC. The encoded protein is CASSHGTGPAQYF.

The sample holds a few counts of this clonotype. CDR3 amino acids: CASSLVSRGDPYEQYF. DNA of the CDR3: TGTGCCAGCAGCTTAGTCTCGCGGGGGGATCCCTACGAGCAGTACTTC. V usage is TRBV7-2 and J usage is TRBJ2-7; 8 nucleotides match TRBD2. Germline V gene lookup returns CDR1 SGHTA and CDR2 FQGNSA. The V segment lost 1 base and the J segment 2 bases; nucleotides outside the gene matches: 7. The CDR3 runs to 16 residues. The complete variable domain, with remaining parts taken from reference TRBV7-2 and TRBJ2-7, reads GAGVSQSPSNKVTEKGKDVELRCDPISGHTALYWYRQSLGQGLEFLIYFQGNSAPDKSGLPSDRFSAERTGGSVSTLTIQRTQQEDSAVYLCASSLVSRGDPYEQYFGPGTRLTVT.

The V call is TRBV15, the J call TRBJ1-6, with TRBD1 matching 9 bases. V shed 3 bases and J 7 bases; nucleotides not matched to a gene: 10. The CDR3 length is 17 residues. The germline CDR1 and CDR2 sequences are LNHNV and YYDKDF (reference sequence). The CDR3 DNA reads TGTGCCACCAGCAGGGCGGGACAGGGAAAGACAAATTCACCCCTCCACTTT. Protein: CATSRAGQGKTNSPLHF.

There are many counts of this clonotype. The chain uses TRBV5-8 and TRBJ2-4, with a weak D call TRBD2 (7 bases). The CDR3 runs 16 residues. The germline V gene encodes CDR1 SGHTS and CDR2 YDEGEE. Deletions cut 6 bases from V and 9 bases from J, with 25 bases between. Here the CDR3 DNA reads TGTGCCAGCACCGACGAGCCGGGGGGCCGAGCGGGCATTCAGTACTTC. This codes for CASTDEPGGRAGIQYF.

This clonotype was observed at least ten times. The V call is TRBV4-3, the J call TRBJ1-2; D is ambiguous. Germline V gene lookup returns CDR1 LGHNA and CDR2 YSLEER. Trimming shortened V by 4 bases and J by 1 base, and 13 bases separated the two germline ends. The CDR3 has 15 amino acids. The CDR3 loop is CASSPRETVNYGYTF. CDR3 sequence (DNA): TGCGCCAGCAGCCCAAGGGAAACGGTTAACTATGGCTACACCTTC.

The genes are TRBV4-1 and TRBJ2-7; weak D call: TRBD1 (6 bases). The CDR3 loop spans 15 amino acids. Germline V lookup: CDR1 MGHRA, CDR2 YSYEKL. V was pared by 4 bases and J by 3 bases, with 16 bases between. The CDR3 bases are TGCGCCAGCAGCCCGATGACAGGAAACGTCTACGAGCAGTACTTC. Amino acid sequence: CASSPMTGNVYEQYF.

This clonotype was seen at least ten times. The genes are TRBV9 and TRBJ2-3; weak D call: TRBD2 (6 bases). Germline CDR1 SGDLS, CDR2 YYNGEE. Trimming pared 0 bases from V and 4 bases from J, leaving 12 bases between. This CDR3 comprises 15 residues. CDR3 protein: CASSVAPSESDTQYF. The DNA of the CDR3 is TGTGCCAGCAGCGTAGCTCCTAGCGAATCAGATACGCAGTATTTT.

The sample holds a few counts of this clonotype. V is TRBV4-3 and J is TRBJ2-4; 11 nucleotides align to TRBD2. With 5 bases clipped from V and 8 bases from J, the junction kept 5 bases outside the gene matches. The CDR3 covers 14 residues. Germline V gene sequence: CDR1 LGHNA, CDR2 YSLEER. CDR3: CASSATSGGDIQYF. CDR3 nucleotide sequence: TGCGCCAGCAGCGCAACTAGCGGGGGTGACATTCAGTACTTC.

There are many counts of this clonotype. The chain carries TRBV6-2 or TRBV6-3 and TRBJ2-7; D gene unclear. CDR1 is MNHEY and CDR2 is SVGEGT in the germline V gene. The germline V and J ends were trimmed by 2 bases and 2 bases, with 7 bases remaining between them. This CDR3 is built from 13 residues. CDR3 protein: CASSYGQTYEQYV. In DNA form, the CDR3 reads TGTGCCAGCAGTTACGGGCAGACCTACGAGCAGTACGTC.

This clonotype was picked up many times. CDR3 nucleotides: TGTGCCAGCAGTTTGGACAGGGGACCGGGTGAGCAGTACTTC. Translating gives CASSLDRGPGEQYF. V usage is TRBV6-5 and J usage is TRBJ2-7; 9 bases are shared with TRBD1. The ends lost 4 bases at V and 7 bases at J; junction bases unmatched: 8. Per the germline V gene, CDR1 is MNHEY and CDR2 is SVGAGI. There are 14 residues in the CDR3.

This clonotype has ten or more counts. The chain carries TRBV12-3 or TRBV12-4 and TRBJ1-2, with D possibly TRBD1 on 6 matching bases. The CDR3 contains 15 residues. V shed 2 bases and J shed 3 bases, with 13 bases lying between them. CDR3: CASSLSGGLDYGYTF. Here the CDR3 DNA reads TGTGCCAGCAGTTTATCTGGGGGCTTGGACTATGGCTACACCTTC.

This clonotype was seen ten or more times. V usage is TRBV5-8 and J usage is TRBJ1-5, with TRBD1 as a possible D gene (6 bases). Trimming removed 2 bases from V and 7 bases from J, with 16 bases in between. Germline CDR1 SGHTS, CDR2 YDEGEE. CDR3 length: 15 residues. The CDR3, as DNA: TGTGCCAGCAGCTTTGGCAGGGGTGTCTGGCAGCCCCAGCATTTT. It encodes CASSFGRGVWQPQHF.

This chain uses TRBV27 with TRBJ1-6, with 11 bases matching TRBD1. The ends lost 1 base at V and 13 bases at J; junction bases unmatched: 3. The CDR3 loop spans 14 amino acids. Germline V CDR1 and CDR2: MNHEY, SMNVEV (reference sequence). The CDR3 DNA follows: TGTGCCAGCAGTTTATTCCGGGACAGGGGGCCCCTCCACTTT. As protein: CASSLFRDRGPLHF.

This clonotype was recorded many times. The rearrangement uses TRBV29-1 and TRBJ1-1; possible D gene TRBD1, 6 bases. The CDR3 totals 14 residues. V gave up 7 bases and J gave up 1 base, with 16 bases separating them. In germline, CDR1 is SQVTM, CDR2 ANQGSEA. CDR3 sequence: CSAIGGQPNTEAFF. CDR3 DNA sequence: TGCAGCGCAATAGGGGGACAACCGAACACTGAAGCTTTCTTT.

Ten or more counts support this clonotype. The rearrangement uses TRBV6-5 and TRBJ2-5; 8 bases map to TRBD1. Germline lookup yields CDR1 MNHEY and CDR2 SVGAGI. The CDR3 is 15 residues long. V trimming: 10 bases; J trimming: 0 bases; junction bases outside the gene matches: 10. CDR3 sequence: CAIRRTGGYQETQYF. The CDR3 coding sequence is TGTGCCATCAGGCGTACAGGGGGGTACCAAGAGACCCAGTACTTC.

This clonotype was counted many times. The rearrangement uses TRBV28 and TRBJ1-2, with D tentatively TRBD1 (6 bases). V was pared by 3 bases and J by 6 bases, with 14 bases between. CDR1 is MDHEN, CDR2 SYDVKM, per germline. The CDR3 spans 14 residues. The CDR3 protein is CASSLYREAHGYTF. The CDR3 coding sequence is TGTGCCAGCAGTTTGTACAGGGAGGCCCATGGCTACACCTTC.

This clonotype was counted at least ten times. The chain links TRBV7-2 to TRBJ1-4; no reliable D call. The V end lost 5 bases, the J end lost 0 bases, and 10 bases lay between the germline ends. The CDR3 consists of 15 residues. Germline CDR1 SGHTA, CDR2 FQGNSA. The CDR3 DNA reads TGTGCCAGCAGCGTTTGGGGAACAACTAATGAAAAACTGTTTTTT. Translated, it gives CASSVWGTTNEKLFF.

This clonotype was recorded at least ten times. This rearrangement joins TRBV10-3 to TRBJ2-7, with 7 bases identical to TRBD1. Germline loops: CDR1 ENHRY, CDR2 SYGVKD. The CDR3 sequence is 13 residues long. Unmatched junction bases numbered 8, after V lost 10 bases and J lost 2 bases. CDR3 DNA sequence: TGTGCCACGACCGGGACAGCCACCTACGAGCAGTACTTC. Protein: CATTGTATYEQYF.

This clonotype occurred many times. The chain employs TRBV5-6 and TRBJ2-7; D perhaps matches TRBD1 (5 bases). Germline loops: CDR1 SGHDT, CDR2 YYEEEE. With 0 bases removed from V and 3 bases from J, the gap between germline ends came to 13 bases. This CDR3 comprises 15 residues. CDR3 bases: TGTGCCAGCAGCTTGGTACAGGTGGGGTACTACGAGCAGTACGTC. Its protein product is CASSLVQVGYYEQYV.

This clonotype was detected only a few times. This rearrangement joins TRBV27 to TRBJ1-5, with a weak D call TRBD1 (6 bases). The CDR3 is 16 residues long. The V end lost 8 bases, the J end lost 2 bases, and 19 bases lay between the germline ends. The V gene's germline CDR1 is MNHEY and CDR2 SMNVEV (reference sequence). CDR3 region: CASSTPNRDCNQPQHF. CDR3 coding DNA: TGTGCCAGCTCGACGCCCAACAGGGATTGCAATCAGCCCCAGCATTTT.

The sample holds many counts of this clonotype. The chain joins TRBV2 to TRBJ1-1; unclear D gene. The germline CDR1 and CDR2 sequences are SNHLY and FYNNEI. CDR3 size: 13 residues. The ends were cut back, 10 bases at V and 4 bases at J, with 16 bases in the middle. The CDR3 spells CATLKNWGTEAFF. CDR3 DNA: TGTGCCACCCTAAAGAATTGGGGCACTGAAGCTTTCTTT.

This clonotype was recorded many times. The CDR3 is CASSMGLAGLAKNIQYF. The CDR3 DNA reads as TGTGCCAGTAGTATGGGCCTAGCGGGACTAGCCAAAAACATTCAGTACTTC. The V and J genes are TRBV19 and TRBJ2-4; 9 nucleotides line up with TRBD2. The trim removed 3 bases at V and 0 bases at J, leaving 6 bases unmatched. In germline, CDR1 is LNHDA, CDR2 SQIVND (reference sequence). CDR3 length: 17 residues. The complete variable domain, with remaining parts taken from reference TRBV19 and TRBJ2-4, reads DGGITQSPKYLFRKEGQNVTLSCEQNLNHDAMYWYRQDPGQGLRLIYYSQIVNDFQKGDIAEGYSVSREKKESFPLTVTSAQKNPTAFYLCASSMGLAGLAKNIQYFGAGTRLSVL.